This T cell receptor (beta chain) was identified during a study of CD8 T cells in Susac syndrome. A quantity of about 0.45 to 1 ug RNA underwent reverse transcription using random hexamers. Each CDR3 protein gets one entry after TCRdb re-called the immunoSEQ multiplex PCR reads with MiXCR. The sample shows over 300,000 distinct CDR3 sequences, around 90% of them seen only once. General study results and limits: A relatively small number of individuals underwent TCR sequencing and HLA analysis.

The table lists this clonotype with a count of one. Antigen unknown. With V trimmed by 4 bases and J by 3 bases, 3 bases remained unmatched. This CDR3 spans 14 amino acids. CDR1 is SGHNT and CDR2 is YENEEA in the germline V gene. The chain has TRBV11-3 and TRBJ2-5; TRBD1 matches 9 bases. This clonotype was obtained from a human donor with multiple sclerosis. Source material: CD4+ T cells from PBMCs. CDR3 coding DNA: TGTGCCAGCAGCTACCGGGACAGGGAAGAGACCCAGTACTTC. Translation gives CASSYRDREETQYF.